This TCR beta chain was recovered during a study of T-cell reconstitution after alpha-beta-depleted transplantation in children. Germline loops: CDR1 SNHLY, CDR2 FYNNEI. This CDR3 comprises 15 residues. Between the trimmed V and J ends, which lost 6 bases and 4 bases, there was a span of 18 bases. Preparation of the TCRbeta library was carried out with unique molecular identifiers. One entry per CDR3 protein results from TCRdb running MiXCR on the PCR reads. The sample shows fewer than 95,000 distinct CDR3 sequences, 10% to 15% of them seen only once. This clonotype was counted at least ten times. The receptor comes from a human donor who donated a stem cell graft to a child with inherited bone marrow failure. J is TRBJ2-5 and V is TRBV2; D perhaps matches TRBD2 (6 bases). The starting material was PBMCs from the stem cell graft donor, obtained from the stem cell graft. CDR3 protein: CASSPGPGGVETQYF. As DNA, the CDR3 is TGTGCCAGCAGCCCCGGACCAGGCGGGGTAGAGACCCAGTACTTC.